One sample yielded the 8 T cell receptor beta chains listed below, sequenced in a study of cytomegalovirus exposure and HLA in healthy donors. PCR was performed using 60 Vbeta and 13 Jbeta primers. This table comes from immunoSEQ multiplex PCR, and its TCRdb copy is limited to in-frame clones, with some not included. The sample holds some 150,000 clones, 55% to 80% seen once. Sequencing used PBMCs. Source of these receptors: a woman aged 35 to 49 in good health and CMV-seronegative.

This clone came up a few times. This chain connects TRBV27 to TRBJ2-7, with 8 positions matching TRBD1. J was trimmed by 3 bases and V by 11 bases; bases with no gene match: 12. CDR1 is MNHEY, CDR2 SMNVEV, per germline (reference sequence). The CDR3 extends over 14 amino acids. CDR3 region: CAASADRGGYEQYF. The CDR3 coding sequence is TGTGCCGCATCGGCCGACAGGGGAGGCTACGAGCAGTACTTC.

V usage is TRBV7-2 and J usage is TRBJ1-5; maybe TRBD1 (6 bases). Germline CDR1 and CDR2: SGHTA and FQGNSA. The CDR3 is made up of 15 amino acids. Deletions cut 1 base from V and 4 bases from J, with 11 bases between. The chain's CDR3 is CASSLVQGPNQPQHF. CDR3 coding DNA: TGTGCCAGCAGCTTAGTACAGGGACCTAATCAGCCCCAGCATTTT.

J is TRBJ2-1 and V is TRBV10-2, with TRBD2 identical over 11 bases. This CDR3 comprises 15 residues. The ends lost 6 bases at V and 7 bases at J; junction bases unmatched: 8. Germline V CDR1 and CDR2: WSHSY, SAAADI. CDR3 bases: TGCGCCAGCAGGTACCTAGCGGGGGGTATGAATGAGCAGTTCTTC. It translates to CASRYLAGGMNEQFF.

The genes are TRBV19 and TRBJ2-1; a weak D match, TRBD2 (5 bases). V dropped 4 bases and J dropped 4 bases, with 17 bases sitting between them. This CDR3 comprises 16 residues. CDR1 is LNHDA and CDR2 is SQIVND in the germline V gene (reference sequence). This chain's CDR3 is CASSTRRSGEYNEQFF. Written as DNA, the CDR3 is TGTGCCAGTAGTACGAGGAGGAGCGGCGAATACAATGAGCAGTTCTTC.

The chain carries TRBV7-6 and TRBJ1-1, with a possible D match to TRBD1 (6 bases). CDR1 is SGHVS, CDR2 FNYEAQ, per germline. CDR3 length: 13 amino acids. The V gene lost 5 bases and the J gene lost 10 bases, with 17 bases spanning the gap. CDR3 in amino acids: CASSRDRFQGAFF. The CDR3, as DNA: TGTGCCAGCAGCCGCGACAGGTTCCAAGGAGCTTTCTTT.

This clone was counted only a few times. J is TRBJ1-5 and V is TRBV10-2; D not certain. This CDR3 is 12 amino acids long. With 5 bases removed from V and 3 bases from J, the gap between germline ends came to 5 bases. Germline V gives CDR1 WSHSY, CDR2 SAAADI. Here the CDR3 reads CASSILNQPQHF. DNA of the CDR3: TGCGCCAGCAGTATCCTCAATCAGCCCCAGCATTTT.

The chain is built from TRBV29-1 and TRBJ2-5; 11 bases match TRBD2. The V segment lost 1 base and the J segment 3 bases; nucleotides outside the gene matches: 10. The CDR3 consists of 17 residues. In germline, CDR1 is SQVTM, CDR2 ANQGSEA. CDR3 DNA sequence: TGCAGCGTTGAAGGATCGCTCGCACTAGCGGGGGAAGAGACCCAGTACTTC. The encoded protein is CSVEGSLALAGEETQYF.

The sample holds a few counts of this clone. The V call is TRBV19, the J call TRBJ2-3; the match to TRBD1 covers 7 bases. This CDR3 is built from 15 residues. V shed 3 bases and J 4 bases; nucleotides not matched to a gene: 7. Germline CDR1 and CDR2: LNHDA and SQIVND (reference sequence). CDR3 in DNA: TGTGCCAGTAGTATCTTAAGGGGGCAAGCAGATACGCAGTATTTT. Protein sequence: CASSILRGQADTQYF.